This TCR beta chain was identified in a study of CD8 T cells in ankylosing spondylitis. This clonotype was detected a few times. The antigen is unknown. Study-wide results and limits: Matched synovial fluid from ankylosing spondylitis patients was reported to be enriched for disease-linked clones. There was a TCR beta motif, made of several highly homologous variants, that appeared characteristic of ankylosing spondylitis blood. Disease-linked clones were found to be CD8+ and relatively rare in peripheral blood.

MiXCR, applied by TCRdb to the 5' RACE reads, yields one record per CDR3 protein. The sample has around 890,000 distinct CDR3 sequences; approximately 10% are singletons. The specimen was blood, either unsorted or a sorted T cell fraction (not recorded which). The receptor comes from a male donor with ankylosing spondylitis.

CDR3 in DNA: TGTGCCAGCAGTCGTCAATTTTTGGACACTGAAGCTTTCTTT. Its protein product is CASSRQFLDTEAFF. The chain is built from TRBV7-2 and TRBJ1-1; the D is unclear. The V gene's germline CDR1 is SGHTA and CDR2 FQGNSA. This CDR3 has 14 amino acids. Between the trimmed V and J ends, which lost 6 bases and 3 bases, there was a span of 14 bases. Using reference TRBV7-2 and TRBJ1-1 for the parts outside the CDR3, the full variable domain is GAGVSQSPSNKVTEKGKDVELRCDPISGHTALYWYRQSLGQGLEFLIYFQGNSAPDKSGLPSDRFSAERTGGSVSTLTIQRTQQEDSAVYLCASSRQFLDTEAFFGQGTRLTVV.